This T cell receptor beta chain is drawn from a study of cytomegalovirus exposure and HLA in healthy donors. Study at large: As released early, the data held some 80 million unique TCRs from HLA-typed donors.

Trimming removed 3 bases from V and 5 bases from J; junction bases left unmatched: 6. This CDR3 has 15 amino acids. Germline V lookup: CDR1 MDHEN, CDR2 SYDVKM. 60 Vbeta and 13 Jbeta primers were used in PCR. The method was immunoSEQ multiplex PCR; TCRdb's version includes in-frame clones alone and lacks a portion of them. Of some 140,000 clones in the sample, around 63% were seen once. This clone was seen a handful of times. The receptor comes from a human donor in good health. This chain links TRBV28 with TRBJ2-2; 7 nucleotides agree with TRBD2. Source material: PBMCs. The CDR3: CASSLAGVDTGELFF. CDR3 DNA sequence: TGTGCCAGCAGTTTGGCGGGAGTCGATACCGGGGAGCTGTTTTTT. Full variable domain (rest looked up from reference TRBV28 and TRBJ2-2): DVKVTQSSRYLVKRTGEKVFLECVQDMDHENMFWYRQDPGLGLRLIYFSYDVKMKEKGDIPEGYSVSREKKERFSLILESASTNQTSMYLCASSLAGVDTGELFFGEGSRLTVL.